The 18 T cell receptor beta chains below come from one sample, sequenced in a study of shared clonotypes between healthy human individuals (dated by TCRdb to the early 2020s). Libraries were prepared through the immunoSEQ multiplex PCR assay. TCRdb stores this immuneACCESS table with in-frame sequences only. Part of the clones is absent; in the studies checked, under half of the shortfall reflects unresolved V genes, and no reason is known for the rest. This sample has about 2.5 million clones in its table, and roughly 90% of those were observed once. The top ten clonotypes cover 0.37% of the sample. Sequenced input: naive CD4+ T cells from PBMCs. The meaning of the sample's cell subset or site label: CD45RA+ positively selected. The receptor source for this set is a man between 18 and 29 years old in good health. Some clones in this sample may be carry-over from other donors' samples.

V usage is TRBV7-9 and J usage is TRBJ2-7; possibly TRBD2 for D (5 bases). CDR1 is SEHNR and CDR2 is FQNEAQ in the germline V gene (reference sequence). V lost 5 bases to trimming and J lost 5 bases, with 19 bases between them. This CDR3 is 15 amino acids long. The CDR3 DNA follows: TGTGCCAGCAGCCCGGGTGGGCTAGCTCTCGACGAGCAGTACTTC. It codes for CASSPGGLALDEQYF. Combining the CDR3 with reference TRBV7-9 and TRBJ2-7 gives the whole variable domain DTGVSQNPRHKITKRGQNVTFRCDPISEHNRLYWYRQTLGQGPEFLTYFQNEAQLEKSRLLSDRFSAERPKGSFSTLEIQRTEQGDSAMYLCASSPGGLALDEQYFGPGTRLTVT.

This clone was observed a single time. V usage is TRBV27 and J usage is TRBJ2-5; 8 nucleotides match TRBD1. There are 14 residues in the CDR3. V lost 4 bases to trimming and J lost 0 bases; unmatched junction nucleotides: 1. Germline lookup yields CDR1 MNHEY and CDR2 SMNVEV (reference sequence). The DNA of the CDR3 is TGTGCCAGCAGTTACAGGGGGAACCAAGAGACCCAGTACTTC. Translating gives CASSYRGNQETQYF.

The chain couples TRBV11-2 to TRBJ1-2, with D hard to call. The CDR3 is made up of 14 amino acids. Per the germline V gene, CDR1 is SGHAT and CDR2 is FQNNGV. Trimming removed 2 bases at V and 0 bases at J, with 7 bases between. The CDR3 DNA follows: TGTGCCAGCAGCTTAAGGGAGACTAACTATGGCTACACCTTC. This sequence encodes CASSLRETNYGYTF.

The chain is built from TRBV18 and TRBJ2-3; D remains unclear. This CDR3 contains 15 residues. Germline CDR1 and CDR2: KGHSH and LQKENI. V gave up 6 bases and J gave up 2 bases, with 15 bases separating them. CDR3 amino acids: CASSGVAGTTDTQYF. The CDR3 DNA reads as TGTGCCAGCTCTGGGGTGGCTGGAACCACAGATACGCAGTATTTT.

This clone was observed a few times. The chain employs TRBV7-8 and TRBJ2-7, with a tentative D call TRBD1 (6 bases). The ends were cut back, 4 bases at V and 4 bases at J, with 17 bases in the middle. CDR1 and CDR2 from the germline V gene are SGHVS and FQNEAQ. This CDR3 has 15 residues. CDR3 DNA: TGTGCCAGCAGCTCCCCGGCAGGGGTGGGGTACGAGCAGTACTTC. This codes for CASSSPAGVGYEQYF.

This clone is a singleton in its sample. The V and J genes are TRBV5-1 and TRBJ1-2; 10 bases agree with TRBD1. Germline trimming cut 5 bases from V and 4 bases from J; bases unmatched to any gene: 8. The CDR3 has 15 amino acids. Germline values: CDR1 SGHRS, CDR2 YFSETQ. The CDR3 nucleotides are TGCGCCAGCAGAAAAGGACAGGGGGGTGGCTATGGCTACACCTTC. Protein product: CASRKGQGGGYGYTF.

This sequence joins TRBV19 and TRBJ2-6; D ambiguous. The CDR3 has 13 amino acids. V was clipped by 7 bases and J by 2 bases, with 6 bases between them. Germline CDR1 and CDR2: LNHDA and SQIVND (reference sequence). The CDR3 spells CASKTPGANVLTF. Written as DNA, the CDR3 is TGTGCCAGTAAAACACCTGGGGCCAACGTCCTGACTTTC.

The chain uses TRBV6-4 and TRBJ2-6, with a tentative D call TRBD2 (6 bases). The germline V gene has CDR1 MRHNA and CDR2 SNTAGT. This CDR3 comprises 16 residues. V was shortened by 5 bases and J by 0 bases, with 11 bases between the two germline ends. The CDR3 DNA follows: TGTGCCAGCAGTCGGGGAGGTCCCTCTGGGGCCAACGTCCTGACTTTC. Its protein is CASSRGGPSGANVLTF.

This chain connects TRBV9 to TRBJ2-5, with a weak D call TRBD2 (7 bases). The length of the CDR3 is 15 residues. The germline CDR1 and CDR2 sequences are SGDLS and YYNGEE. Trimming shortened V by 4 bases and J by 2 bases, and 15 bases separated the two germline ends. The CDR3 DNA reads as TGTGCCAGCAGCCTCAGGGAGGGGGGACAAGAGACCCAGTACTTC. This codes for CASSLREGGQETQYF.

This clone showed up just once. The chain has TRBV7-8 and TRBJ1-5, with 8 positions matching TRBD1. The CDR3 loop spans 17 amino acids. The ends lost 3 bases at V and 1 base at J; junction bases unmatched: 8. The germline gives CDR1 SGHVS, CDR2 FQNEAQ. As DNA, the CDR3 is TGTGCCAGCAGCTTTTACAGGGGGATGAGGAGCAATCAGCCCCAGCATTTT. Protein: CASSFYRGMRSNQPQHF.

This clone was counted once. The CDR3 DNA sequence: TGCAGTGCCAAGACTAGCTTCGAGCAGTACTTC. Translating gives CSAKTSFEQYF. The J gene is TRBJ2-7, the V gene TRBV20-1, with 7 bases lining up with TRBD2. The CDR3 runs 11 residues. Germline V gene data show CDR1 as DFQATT and CDR2 as SNEGSKA (reference sequence). Losses at the gene ends were 6 bases for V and 6 bases for J; bases not matched to a gene: 5.

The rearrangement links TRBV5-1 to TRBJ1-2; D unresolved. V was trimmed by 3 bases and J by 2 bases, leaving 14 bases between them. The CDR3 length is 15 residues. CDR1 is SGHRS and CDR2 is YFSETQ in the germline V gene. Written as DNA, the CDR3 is TGCGCCAGCAGCTCCAACGCGGGTTTAAACTATGGCTACACCTTC. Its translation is CASSSNAGLNYGYTF. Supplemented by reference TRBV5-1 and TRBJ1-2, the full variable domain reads KAGVTQTPRYLIKTRGQQVTLSCSPISGHRSVSWYQQTPGQGLQFLFEYFSETQRNKGNFPGRFSGRQFSNSRSEMNVSTLELGDSALYLCASSSNAGLNYGYTFGSGTRLTVV.

The CDR3 here is CASSLGFSEKLFF. The CDR3 coding sequence is TGTGCCAGCAGCTTAGGGTTTAGCGAAAAACTGTTTTTT. This rearrangement joins TRBV7-2 to TRBJ1-4; D ambiguous. Germline CDR1 SGHTA, CDR2 FQGNSA. Deletions cut 1 base from V and 8 bases from J, with 8 bases between. CDR3 size: 13 residues.

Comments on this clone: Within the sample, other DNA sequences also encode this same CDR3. This chain's CDR3 is CASSVAGGTYEQYF. The CDR3 nucleotides are TGTGCCAGCAGTGTTGCGGGCGGGACCTACGAGCAGTACTTC. The V gene is TRBV2, the J gene TRBJ2-7; D perhaps matches TRBD2 (6 bases). V lost 4 bases and J lost 2, with 12 bases in between. The germline V gene encodes CDR1 SNHLY and CDR2 FYNNEI. CDR3 length: 14 amino acids.

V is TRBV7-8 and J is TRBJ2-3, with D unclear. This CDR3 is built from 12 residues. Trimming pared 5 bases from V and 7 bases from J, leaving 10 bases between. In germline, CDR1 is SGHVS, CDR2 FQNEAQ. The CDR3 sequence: CASSRLENTQYF. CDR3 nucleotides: TGTGCCAGCAGCCGACTCGAGAATACGCAGTATTTT.

The CDR3 protein is CASSQEPTGESSYNSPLHF. The CDR3 DNA reads as TGTGCCAGCAGCCAAGAACCGACAGGGGAAAGCTCCTATAATTCACCCCTCCACTTT. The chain has TRBV4-2 and TRBJ1-6; 8 bases agree with TRBD1. J was trimmed by 0 bases and V by 0 bases; bases with no gene match: 7. Germline V gene lookup returns CDR1 LGHNA and CDR2 YNFKEQ. The CDR3 runs to 19 residues.

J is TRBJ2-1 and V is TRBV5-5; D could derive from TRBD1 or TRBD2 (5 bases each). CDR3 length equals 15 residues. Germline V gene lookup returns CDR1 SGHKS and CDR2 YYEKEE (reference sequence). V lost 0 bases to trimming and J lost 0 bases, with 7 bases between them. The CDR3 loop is CASSLEGSSYNEQFF. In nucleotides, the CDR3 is TGTGCCAGCAGCTTGGAGGGGAGCTCCTACAATGAGCAGTTCTTC.

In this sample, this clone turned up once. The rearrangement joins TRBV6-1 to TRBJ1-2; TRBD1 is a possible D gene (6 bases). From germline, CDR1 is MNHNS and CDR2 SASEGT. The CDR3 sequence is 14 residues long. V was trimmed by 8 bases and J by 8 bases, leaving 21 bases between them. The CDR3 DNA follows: TGTGCCAGCTCTAGGGACACCTCCGACGTGGGCTACACCTTC. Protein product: CASSRDTSDVGYTF.